This entry lists 24 T cell receptor beta chains sequenced from one sample in a study of tissue T cells after allogeneic stem cell transplantation. Only in-frame clones appear in the TCRdb table, and some are missing; sequencing was by immunoSEQ multiplex PCR. The sample shows about 48,000 clones, approximately 70% of them seen only once. Sequencing was carried out using sorted cells pooled from one or two spleens. These TCRs come from a pool of C57BL/6 mice in good health.

For this clone: Gene names are mouse gene names. The read ends 1 residue shy of where the CDR3 ends; the end is completed using the germline J gene. This sequence joins TRBV1 and TRBJ2-7; 7 bases are a match to TRBD1. This CDR3 has 14 residues. The V segment lost 2 bases and the J segment 2 bases; nucleotides outside the gene matches: 3. Looked up from germline, CDR1 is NSQYPW and CDR2 is LRSPGD (reference sequence). This CDR3 reads CTCSATTGAYEQYF. The CDR3 DNA, read in part, is TGCACCTGCAGTGCAACAACAGGGGCCTATGAACAGTAC.

A note on this clone: The gene names here belong to mouse. The CDR3 end lies 1 residue beyond the end of the read and is filled in from the germline J gene. The V and J genes are TRBV3 and TRBJ2-1; 8 nucleotides align to TRBD1. The CDR3 extends over 14 amino acids. V was clipped by 3 bases and J by 3 bases; unmatched bases: 1. Per the germline V gene, CDR1 is SNHLY and CDR2 is FYNGKV (reference sequence). CDR3 DNA (partial): TGTGCCAGCAGCTTCGGACAGGGCTATGCTGAGCAGTTC. Amino acid sequence: CASSFGQGYAEQF. The whole CDR3 region reads CASSFGQGYAEQFF.

This clone was seen just once. Germline and genes: mouse. Read data end 1 residue before the CDR3 end; the end is taken from the germline J gene. J is TRBJ2-5 and V is TRBV13-3; 8 nucleotides match TRBD1. The ends lost 2 bases at V and 2 bases at J; junction bases unmatched: 1. The CDR3 has 14 amino acids. Germline CDR1 NNHDY, CDR2 SYVADS. CDR3 bases read: TGTGCCAGCAGTGACAGGGGGCTCCAAGACACCCAGTAC. This sequence encodes CASSDRGLQDTQY. The full CDR3 reads CASSDRGLQDTQYF.

This clone appeared a few times. Any gene name here is a mouse gene name. The CDR3 end falls 1 residue outside the read, so it is completed with the germline J gene. The chain carries TRBV1 and TRBJ2-5; D is perhaps TRBD1 (5 bases). Germline lookup yields CDR1 NSQYPW and CDR2 LRSPGD (reference sequence). The CDR3 extends over 13 amino acids. Trimming shortened V by 1 base and J by 4 bases, and 6 bases separated the two germline ends. CDR3 sequence reads: CTCSAADKDTQYF. The sequenced CDR3 bases are TGCACCTGCAGTGCAGCGGACAAAGACACCCAGTAC.

This clone was counted once. Gene names are mouse gene names. The missing CDR3 end, 1 residue past where the read stops, is filled in from the germline J gene. This chain joins TRBV1 and TRBJ2-3, with D possibly being TRBD2 (6 bases). Trimming took off 0 bases at V and 0 bases at J, with 13 bases between the two ends. Germline values: CDR1 NSQYPW, CDR2 LRSPGD (reference sequence). The CDR3 is made up of 17 amino acids. CDR3 sequence reads: CTCSADHPGTSAETLYF. The part of the CDR3 DNA that was read is TGCACCTGCAGTGCAGATCACCCTGGGACTAGTGCAGAAACGCTGTAT.

Regarding this clone: Germline and genes here are mouse. The read terminates 1 residue ahead of where the CDR3 ends, so the germline J gene completes it. Other nucleotide sequences from this sample produce the same CDR3. The V and J genes are TRBV13-2 and TRBJ1-2; 11 bases map to TRBD1. Germline trimming cut 0 bases from V and 4 bases from J; bases unmatched to any gene: 2. CDR1 is NNHNN, CDR2 SYGAGS, per germline (reference sequence). The length of the CDR3 is 15 residues. The DNA read from the CDR3 is TGTGCCAGCGGTGATGCAGGGACAGGGGGCTCCGACTACACC. Translation gives CASGDAGTGGSDYT. The whole CDR3 is CASGDAGTGGSDYTF.

A remark on this clone: Each gene name is a mouse one. Read coverage stops 1 residue before the CDR3 terminus; the germline J gene supplies the remainder. The chain employs TRBV19 and TRBJ2-7; either TRBD1 or TRBD2 may supply D (5 bases each). Germline V gene data show CDR1 as FNHDT and CDR2 as SITEND (reference sequence). Trimming shortened V by 3 bases and J by 0 bases, and 7 bases separated the two germline ends. There are 13 residues in the CDR3. CDR3 DNA (partial): TGTGCCAGCAGTACGGGGGTCTCCTATGAACAGTAC. Amino acids: CASSTGVSYEQY. The full CDR3 reads CASSTGVSYEQYF.

In this sample, this clone turned up a few times. Any gene name here is a mouse gene name. The chain's CDR3 is CASSAGAEQFF. Incomplete CDR3 DNA: TGTGCAAGCAGCGCAGGGGCTGAGCAGTTC. V is TRBV16 and J is TRBJ2-1, with D tentatively TRBD1 (5 bases). The CDR3 extends 1 residue past the end of the read, so its final part is completed from the germline J gene. V gave up 5 bases and J gave up 7 bases, with 6 bases separating them. The length of the CDR3 is 11 residues. Germline V lookup: CDR1 SGHSA, CDR2 FRNQAP.

This clone showed up just a few times. Gene names are the mouse ones. The sequence runs out 1 residue before the end of the CDR3; the remainder is reconstructed from the germline J gene. The chain joins TRBV19 to TRBJ2-7; 11 nucleotides line up with TRBD2. The CDR3 is 15 amino acids. Per germline, CDR1 FNHDT and CDR2 SITEND (reference sequence). V was pared by 3 bases and J by 2 bases, with 4 bases of the junction left unmatched. The CDR3 reads CASSKGTGGPYEQYF. The covered CDR3 bases are TGTGCCAGCAGTAAAGGGACTGGGGGCCCCTATGAACAGTAC.

This clone has only a few counts. Germline and genes here are mouse. Read data end 1 residue before the CDR3 end; the end is taken from the germline J gene. The chain employs TRBV17 and TRBJ2-7, with 12 bases that match TRBD2. The J segment lost 4 bases and the V segment lost 5 bases, leaving 3 bases of the junction unmatched. Germline CDR1 and CDR2: MNHDT and YYDKIL. CDR3 length: 14 residues. The CDR3: CASSPGTGGYEQYF. Partial CDR3 DNA: TGTGCTAGCAGTCCCGGGACTGGGGGGTATGAACAGTAC.

In the case of this clone: Gene names follow the mouse nomenclature. Read data end 1 residue before the CDR3 end; the end is taken from the germline J gene. The chain has TRBV15 and TRBJ1-4, with D unclear. Germline values: CDR1 SGHND, CDR2 FRSKSL. V lost 3 bases and J lost 5, with 4 bases in between. This CDR3 is built from 12 residues. CDR3 bases read: TGTGCCAGCAGTTTGGGGAACGAAAGATTATTT. Protein sequence: CASSLGNERLF. The whole CDR3 sequence is CASSLGNERLFF.

Concerning this clone: Genes and germline are mouse. The DNA ends 1 residue before the CDR3 does, and the rest of the CDR3 is filled in from the germline J gene. This chain connects TRBV4 to TRBJ2-5, with TRBD1 identical over 10 bases. The CDR3 runs to 14 residues. V dropped 5 bases and J dropped 5; count of bases not matched to a gene: 4. The germline V gene has CDR1 LGHDT and CDR2 YNNKQL (reference sequence). The sequenced part of the CDR3 DNA is TGTGCCAGCAGCCCTTGGGACAGGGGAGACACCCAGTAC. This translates into CASSPWDRGDTQY. The CDR3, in full, reads CASSPWDRGDTQYF.

About this clone: Gene names and germline refer to mouse. The read ends 1 residue before the CDR3 terminus; that terminus is restored from the germline J gene. The V call is TRBV2, the J call TRBJ2-7; D call uncertain. CDR3 size: 13 residues. V lost 0 bases and J lost 4, with 7 bases in between. Looked up from germline, CDR1 is LGHNA and CDR2 is YSYQKL. The chain's CDR3 is CASSQDRLYEQYF. The covered CDR3 bases are TGTGCCAGCAGCCAAGACAGGTTATATGAACAGTAC.

On this clone: Gene names are mouse gene names. The read gets to within 1 residue of the CDR3 end, and the germline J gene fills in the rest. This CDR3 is also generated by other DNA sequences in the sample. The rearrangement links TRBV3 to TRBJ2-2, with TRBD1 identical over 7 bases. Germline CDR1 reads SNHLY; CDR2 reads FYNGKV (reference sequence). This CDR3 comprises 16 residues. Trimming removed 0 bases from V and 0 bases from J; junction bases left unmatched: 1. The CDR3 bases that were read are TGTGCCAGCAGCTTAGCTGGGACAGCAAACACCGGGCAGCTCTAC. This sequence encodes CASSLAGTANTGQLY. The entire CDR3 protein reads CASSLAGTANTGQLYF.

Points on this clone: Gene names and germline refer to mouse. The read terminates 1 residue before the CDR3 end, so the remaining end is supplied by the germline J gene. Distinct nucleotide sequences in the sample also encode this CDR3. J is TRBJ1-6 and V is TRBV13-2; D remains unclear. TRBJ1-6 is an ORF, with its function uncertain. The ends were cut back, 1 base at V and 0 bases at J, with 2 bases in the middle. This CDR3 has 14 amino acids. Germline lookup yields CDR1 NNHNN and CDR2 SYGAGS (reference sequence). The CDR3 here is CASGDSSYNSPLYF. Incomplete CDR3 DNA: TGTGCCAGCGGTGATAGTTCCTATAATTCGCCCCTCTAC.

Worth noting for this clone: Gene labels here are mouse ones. The CDR3 goes on 1 residue after the read ends, and that part is filled in from the germline J gene. The chain employs TRBV12-2 and TRBJ2-7; 8 nucleotides agree with TRBD1. This CDR3 is built from 13 residues. V shed 0 bases, J shed 6 bases, and the junction held 3 bases outside the gene matches. Germline values: CDR1 SGHLS, CDR2 HYDKME. The CDR3 reads CASSLDRGFEQYF. The covered CDR3 bases are TGTGCCAGCTCTCTCGACAGGGGATTTGAACAGTAC.

As for this clone: Genes and germline are mouse. The CDR3 region is CGARTTSAETLYF. The sequenced part of the CDR3 DNA is TGTGGTGCTAGGACAACTAGTGCAGAAACGCTGTAT. The chain couples TRBV20 to TRBJ2-3; D remains unclear. The read terminates 1 residue ahead of where the CDR3 ends, so the germline J gene completes it. There are 13 residues in the CDR3. Germline V gene sequence: CDR1 GFQATS, CDR2 STVNSAI. The germline V and J ends were trimmed by 2 bases and 0 bases, with 6 bases remaining between them.

For this clone: All gene names here are mouse names. The read ends 1 residue shy of where the CDR3 ends; the end is completed using the germline J gene. V and J are TRBV26 and TRBJ1-1; perhaps TRBD1 as D (6 bases). The length of the CDR3 is 12 residues. Germline V gives CDR1 KGHPV, CDR2 FQNQEV (reference sequence). The V end was cut by 3 bases, the J end by 8 bases, with 10 bases between. The sequenced part of the CDR3 DNA is TGTGCCAGCAGTCTTCAGGGGAGGGAAGTCTTC. This codes for CASSLQGREVF. The entire CDR3 sequence reads CASSLQGREVFF.

For this clone: The listed genes are named as in mouse. The read stops 1 residue short of the end of the CDR3; the missing end is completed from the germline J gene. The V and J genes are TRBV16 and TRBJ2-5, with 12 bases aligning to TRBD2. CDR3 size: 14 residues. Germline V gene lookup returns CDR1 SGHSA and CDR2 FRNQAP. V dropped 5 bases and J dropped 5; count of bases not matched to a gene: 2. The part of the CDR3 DNA that was read is TGTGCAAGCAGCCTGGACTGGGGGGGAGACACCCAGTAC. This translates into CASSLDWGGDTQY. The whole CDR3 reads CASSLDWGGDTQYF.

As to this clone: The gene names given are mouse names. The CDR3 extends 1 residue past the end of the read, so its final part is completed from the germline J gene. This sequence joins TRBV26 and TRBJ1-6, with D hard to call. TRBJ1-6 is known as an ORF, though its function is uncertain. Germline CDR1 and CDR2: KGHPV and FQNQEV (reference sequence). V was pared by 4 bases and J by 0 bases, with 7 bases between. The CDR3 has 15 amino acids. The CDR3 loop reads CASSPDVSYNSPLYF. The sequenced CDR3 bases are TGTGCCAGCAGTCCGGACGTTTCCTATAATTCGCCCCTCTAC.

A word on this clone: Genes and germline are mouse. The read comes to an end 1 residue before the CDR3 does, leaving the germline J gene to fill in the end. This chain uses TRBV13-1 with TRBJ1-2; a weak D match, TRBD1 (6 bases). Deletions cut 0 bases from V and 1 base from J, with 10 bases between. Germline V gene data show CDR1 as NSHNY and CDR2 as SYGAGN. The CDR3 runs 15 residues. The chain's CDR3 is CASSDAAGQNSDYTF. CDR3 DNA, as far as it was read: TGTGCCAGCAGTGATGCAGCGGGACAAAACTCCGACTACACC.

This clone was counted a single time. The gene names here belong to mouse. The CDR3 extends 1 residue past the end of the read, so its final part is completed from the germline J gene. The chain combines TRBV19 with TRBJ2-2; the match to TRBD1 covers 7 bases. V trimming: 1 base; J trimming: 1 base; junction bases outside the gene matches: 1. The CDR3 runs 15 residues. The germline CDR1 and CDR2 sequences are FNHDT and SITEND (reference sequence). This CDR3 is CASSINRGNTGQLYF. The sequenced part of the CDR3 DNA is TGTGCCAGCAGTATAAACAGGGGAAACACCGGGCAGCTCTAC.

Comment on this clone: Genes here carry mouse names. The missing CDR3 end, 1 residue past where the read stops, is filled in from the germline J gene. V usage is TRBV17 and J usage is TRBJ1-2; D possibly corresponds to TRBD1 (5 bases). Germline V gene data show CDR1 as MNHDT and CDR2 as YYDKIL. V lost 2 bases, J lost 3 bases, and 7 bases lay in between. This CDR3 is built from 13 residues. Incomplete CDR3 DNA: TGTGCTAGCAGTAGATGGGGGGACTCCGACTACACC. As protein: CASSRWGDSDYT. The whole CDR3 protein reads CASSRWGDSDYTF.

Comment on this clone: Genes here carry mouse names. The CDR3 end falls 1 residue outside the read, so it is completed with the germline J gene. The V call is TRBV19, the J call TRBJ1-1; TRBD1 might be the D (5 bases). CDR3 length: 12 amino acids. Between the trimmed V and J ends, which lost 0 bases and 10 bases, there was a span of 10 bases. CDR1 FNHDT and CDR2 SITEND come from the germline V gene (reference sequence). CDR3 bases read: TGTGCCAGCAGTATAGCAGGGAAGGGAGTCTTC. This codes for CASSIAGKGVF. The entire CDR3 reads CASSIAGKGVFF.